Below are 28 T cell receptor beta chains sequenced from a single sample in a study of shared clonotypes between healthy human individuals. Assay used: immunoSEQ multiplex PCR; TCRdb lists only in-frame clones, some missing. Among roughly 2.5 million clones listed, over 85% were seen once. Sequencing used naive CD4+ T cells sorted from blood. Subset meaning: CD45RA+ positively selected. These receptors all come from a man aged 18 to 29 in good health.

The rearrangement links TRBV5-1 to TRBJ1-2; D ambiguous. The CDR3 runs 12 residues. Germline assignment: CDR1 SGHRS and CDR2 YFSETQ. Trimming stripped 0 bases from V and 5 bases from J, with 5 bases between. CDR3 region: CASSLGLYGYTF. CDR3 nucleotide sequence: TGCGCCAGCAGCTTGGGCCTGTATGGCTACACCTTC.

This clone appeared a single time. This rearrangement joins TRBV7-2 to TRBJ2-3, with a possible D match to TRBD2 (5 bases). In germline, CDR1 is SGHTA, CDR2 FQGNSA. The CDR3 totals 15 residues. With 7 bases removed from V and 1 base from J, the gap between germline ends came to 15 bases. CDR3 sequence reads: CASIQGWRGTDTQYF. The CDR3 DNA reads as TGTGCCAGCATCCAAGGTTGGCGGGGCACAGATACGCAGTATTTT.

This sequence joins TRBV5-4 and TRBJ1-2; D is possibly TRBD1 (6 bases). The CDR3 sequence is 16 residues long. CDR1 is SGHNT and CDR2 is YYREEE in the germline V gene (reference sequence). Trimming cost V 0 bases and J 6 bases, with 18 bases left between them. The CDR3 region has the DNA TGTGCCAGCAGCTTGGCTCGGGGGCTTACGCAGAATGGCTACACCTTC. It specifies CASSLARGLTQNGYTF.

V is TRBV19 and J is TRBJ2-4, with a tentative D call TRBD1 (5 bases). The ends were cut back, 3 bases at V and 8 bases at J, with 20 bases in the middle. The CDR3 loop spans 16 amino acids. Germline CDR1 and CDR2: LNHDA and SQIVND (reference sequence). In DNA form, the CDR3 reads TGTGCCAGTAGTATGAACCGACAGAATTCCGGAGACATTCAGTACTTC. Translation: CASSMNRQNSGDIQYF.

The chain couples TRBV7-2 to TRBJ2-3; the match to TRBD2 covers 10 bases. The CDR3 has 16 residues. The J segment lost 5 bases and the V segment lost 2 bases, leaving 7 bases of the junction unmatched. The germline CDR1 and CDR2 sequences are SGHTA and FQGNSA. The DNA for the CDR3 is TGTGCCAGCAGCTTATTGGGACTAGCGAAGGGAGATACGCAGTATTTT. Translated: CASSLLGLAKGDTQYF.

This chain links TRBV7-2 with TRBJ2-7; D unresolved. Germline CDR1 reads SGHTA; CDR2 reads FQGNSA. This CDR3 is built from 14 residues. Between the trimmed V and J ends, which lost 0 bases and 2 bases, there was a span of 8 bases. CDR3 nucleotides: TGTGCCAGCAGCTTAGCATTCAGGCCCTACGAGCAGTACTTC. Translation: CASSLAFRPYEQYF.

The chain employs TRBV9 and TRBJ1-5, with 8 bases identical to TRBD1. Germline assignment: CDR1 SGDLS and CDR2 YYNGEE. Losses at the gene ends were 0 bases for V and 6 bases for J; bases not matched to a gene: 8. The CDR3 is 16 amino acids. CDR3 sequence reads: CASSVGGETGVQPQHF. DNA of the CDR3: TGTGCCAGCAGCGTAGGGGGCGAGACAGGGGTTCAGCCCCAGCATTTT. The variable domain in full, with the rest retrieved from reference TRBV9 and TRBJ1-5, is DSGVTQTPKHLITATGQRVTLRCSPRSGDLSVYWYQQSLDQGLQFLIQYYNGEERAKGNILERFSAQQFPDLHSELNLSSLELGDSALYFCASSVGGETGVQPQHFGDGTRLSIL.

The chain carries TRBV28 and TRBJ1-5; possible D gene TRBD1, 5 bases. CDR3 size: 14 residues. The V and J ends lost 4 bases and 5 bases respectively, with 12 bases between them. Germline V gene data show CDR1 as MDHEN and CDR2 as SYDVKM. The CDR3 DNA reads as TGTGCCAGCAGTTCCAGGGCGCTTTATCAGCCCCAGCATTTT. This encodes CASSSRALYQPQHF. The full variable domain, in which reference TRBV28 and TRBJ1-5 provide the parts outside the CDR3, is DVKVTQSSRYLVKRTGEKVFLECVQDMDHENMFWYRQDPGLGLRLIYFSYDVKMKEKGDIPEGYSVSREKKERFSLILESASTNQTSMYLCASSSRALYQPQHFGDGTRLSIL.

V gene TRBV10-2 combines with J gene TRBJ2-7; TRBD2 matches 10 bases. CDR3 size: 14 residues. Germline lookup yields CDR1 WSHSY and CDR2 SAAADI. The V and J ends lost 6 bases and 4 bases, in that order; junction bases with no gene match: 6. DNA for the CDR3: TGCGCCAGCAGAGTAGCGGGAGGTTGGTACGAGCAGTACTTC. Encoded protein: CASRVAGGWYEQYF.

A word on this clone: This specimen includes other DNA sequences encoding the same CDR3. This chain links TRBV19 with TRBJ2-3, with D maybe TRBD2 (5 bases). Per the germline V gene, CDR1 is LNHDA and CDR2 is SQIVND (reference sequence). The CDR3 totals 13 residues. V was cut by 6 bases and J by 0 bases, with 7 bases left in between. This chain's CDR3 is CASRRGSTDTQYF. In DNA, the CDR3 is TGTGCCAGTAGGAGAGGGAGCACAGATACGCAGTATTTT. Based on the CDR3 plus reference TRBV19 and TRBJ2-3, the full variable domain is DGGITQSPKYLFRKEGQNVTLSCEQNLNHDAMYWYRQDPGQGLRLIYYSQIVNDFQKGDIAEGYSVSREKKESFPLTVTSAQKNPTAFYLCASRRGSTDTQYFGPGTRLTVL.

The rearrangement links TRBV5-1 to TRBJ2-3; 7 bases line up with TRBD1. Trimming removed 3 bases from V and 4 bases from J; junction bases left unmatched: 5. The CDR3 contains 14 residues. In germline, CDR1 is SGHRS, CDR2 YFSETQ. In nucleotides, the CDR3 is TGCGCCAGCAGCTCACAGGGGCTCTCAGATACGCAGTATTTT. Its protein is CASSSQGLSDTQYF.

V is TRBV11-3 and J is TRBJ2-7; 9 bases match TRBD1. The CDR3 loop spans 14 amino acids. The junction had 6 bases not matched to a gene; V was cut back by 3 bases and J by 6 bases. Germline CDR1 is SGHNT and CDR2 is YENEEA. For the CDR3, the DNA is TGTGCCAGCAGCTTCGGGACAGGGTACTCCGAGCAGTACTTC. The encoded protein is CASSFGTGYSEQYF.

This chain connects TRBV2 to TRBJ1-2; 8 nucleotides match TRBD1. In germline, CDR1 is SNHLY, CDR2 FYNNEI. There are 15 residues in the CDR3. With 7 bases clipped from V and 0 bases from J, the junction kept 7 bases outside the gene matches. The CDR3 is CASNPDRATNYGYTF. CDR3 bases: TGTGCCAGCAACCCGGACAGGGCTACTAACTATGGCTACACCTTC.

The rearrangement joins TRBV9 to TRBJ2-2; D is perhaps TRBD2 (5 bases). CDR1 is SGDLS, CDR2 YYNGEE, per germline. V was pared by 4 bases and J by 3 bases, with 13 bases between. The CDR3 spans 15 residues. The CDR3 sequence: CASSPRGFDTGELFF. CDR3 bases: TGTGCCAGCAGCCCCCGGGGTTTCGACACCGGGGAGCTGTTTTTT.

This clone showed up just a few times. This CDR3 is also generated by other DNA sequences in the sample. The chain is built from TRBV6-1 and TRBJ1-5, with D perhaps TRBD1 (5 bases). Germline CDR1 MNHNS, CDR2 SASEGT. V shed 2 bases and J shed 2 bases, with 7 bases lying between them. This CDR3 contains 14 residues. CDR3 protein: CASSEQGGNQPQHF. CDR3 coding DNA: TGTGCCAGCAGTGAACAGGGAGGCAATCAGCCCCAGCATTTT.

The CDR3 bases are TGTGCCAGCAGTTCGGCGGGGGTGGGAACCCTCCACTTT. It encodes CASSSAGVGTLHF. This chain connects TRBV27 to TRBJ1-6; D is possibly TRBD1 (5 bases). The CDR3 spans 13 residues. Between the trimmed V and J ends, which lost 4 bases and 14 bases, there was a span of 15 bases. Germline-derived CDR1 and CDR2 are MNHEY and SMNVEV (reference sequence).

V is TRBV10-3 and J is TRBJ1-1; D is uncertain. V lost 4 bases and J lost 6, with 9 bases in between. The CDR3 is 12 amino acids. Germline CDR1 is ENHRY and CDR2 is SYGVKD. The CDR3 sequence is CAISGDGAEAFF. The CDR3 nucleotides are TGTGCCATCAGTGGGGATGGGGCTGAAGCTTTCTTT.

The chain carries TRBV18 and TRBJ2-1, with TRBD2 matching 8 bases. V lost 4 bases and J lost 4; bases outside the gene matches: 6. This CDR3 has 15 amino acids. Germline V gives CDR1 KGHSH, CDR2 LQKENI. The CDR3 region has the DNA TGTGCCAGCTCACAGCTAGCGGGCGGATACAATGAGCAGTTCTTC. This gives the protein CASSQLAGGYNEQFF.

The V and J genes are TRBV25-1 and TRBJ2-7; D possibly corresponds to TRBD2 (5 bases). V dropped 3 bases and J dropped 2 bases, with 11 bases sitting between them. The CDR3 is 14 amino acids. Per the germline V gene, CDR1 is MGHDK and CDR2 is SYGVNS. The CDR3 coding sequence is TGTGCCAGCAGTGAGCAGCGGCCCCCCTACGAGCAGTACTTC. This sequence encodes CASSEQRPPYEQYF.

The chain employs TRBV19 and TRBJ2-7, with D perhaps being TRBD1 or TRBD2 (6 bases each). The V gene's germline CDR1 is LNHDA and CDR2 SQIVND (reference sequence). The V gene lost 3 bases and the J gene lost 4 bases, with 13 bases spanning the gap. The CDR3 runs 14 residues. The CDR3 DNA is TGTGCCAGTAGTATTGGGGGGCCAGGTTACGAGCAGTACTTC. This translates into CASSIGGPGYEQYF.

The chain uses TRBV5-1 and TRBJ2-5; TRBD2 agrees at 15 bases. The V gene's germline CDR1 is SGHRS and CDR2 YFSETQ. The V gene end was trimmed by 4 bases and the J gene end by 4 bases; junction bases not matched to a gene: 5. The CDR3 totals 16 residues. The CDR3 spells CASSPTGLAGGETQYF. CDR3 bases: TGCGCCAGCAGCCCGACGGGACTAGCGGGAGGAGAGACCCAGTACTTC.

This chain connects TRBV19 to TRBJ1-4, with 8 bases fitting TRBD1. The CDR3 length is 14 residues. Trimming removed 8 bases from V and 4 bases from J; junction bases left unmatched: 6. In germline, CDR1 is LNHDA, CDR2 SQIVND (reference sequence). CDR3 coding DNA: TGTGCCAGTGAAGACAGGGGCGGTAATGAAAAACTGTTTTTT. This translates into CASEDRGGNEKLFF.

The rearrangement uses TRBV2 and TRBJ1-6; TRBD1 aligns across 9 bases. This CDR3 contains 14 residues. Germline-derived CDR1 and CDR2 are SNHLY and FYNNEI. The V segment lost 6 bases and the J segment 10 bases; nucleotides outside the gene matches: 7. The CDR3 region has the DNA TGTGCCAGCAGGAGGACAGGGGTCGGGTCACCCCTCCACTTT. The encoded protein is CASRRTGVGSPLHF.

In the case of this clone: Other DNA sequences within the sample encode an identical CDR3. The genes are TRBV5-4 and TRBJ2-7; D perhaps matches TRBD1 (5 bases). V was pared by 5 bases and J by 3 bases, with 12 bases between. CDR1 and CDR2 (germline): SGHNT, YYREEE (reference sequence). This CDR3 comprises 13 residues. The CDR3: CASRGAGSYEQYF. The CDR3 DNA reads TGTGCCAGCAGAGGGGCCGGCAGCTACGAGCAGTACTTC.

DNA for the CDR3: TGTGCCAGCACCGCTAGCGGGGTTGAGCAGTTCTTC. Translation gives CASTASGVEQFF. V usage is TRBV2 and J usage is TRBJ2-1; 9 nucleotides align to TRBD2. V shed 7 bases, J shed 9 bases, and the junction held 4 bases outside the gene matches. Germline CDR1 reads SNHLY; CDR2 reads FYNNEI. The CDR3 totals 12 residues.

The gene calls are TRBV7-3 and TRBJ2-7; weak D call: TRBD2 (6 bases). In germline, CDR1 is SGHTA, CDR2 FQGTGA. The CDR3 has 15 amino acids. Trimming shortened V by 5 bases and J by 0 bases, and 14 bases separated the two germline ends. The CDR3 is CASSGQSGSSYEQYF. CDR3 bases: TGTGCCAGCAGCGGCCAGTCCGGGAGCTCCTACGAGCAGTACTTC.

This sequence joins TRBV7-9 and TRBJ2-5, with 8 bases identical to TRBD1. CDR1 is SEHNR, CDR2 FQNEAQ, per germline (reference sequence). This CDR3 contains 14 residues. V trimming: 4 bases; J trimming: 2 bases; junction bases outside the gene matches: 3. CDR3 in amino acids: CASSSRTGQETQYF. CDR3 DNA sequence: TGTGCCAGCAGCTCAAGGACAGGGCAAGAGACCCAGTACTTC.

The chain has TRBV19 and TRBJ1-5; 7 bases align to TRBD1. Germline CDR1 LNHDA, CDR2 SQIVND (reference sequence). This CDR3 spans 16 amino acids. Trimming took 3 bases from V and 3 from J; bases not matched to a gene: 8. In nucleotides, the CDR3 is TGTGCCAGTAGTATGTTTGGGACAGTCGACAATCAGCCCCAGCATTTT. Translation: CASSMFGTVDNQPQHF.